This T cell receptor beta chain derives from a study of blood T cell repertoires in COVID-19. Study-level background: Italy, Spain and the United States were the sources of the convalescent and acute COVID-19 samples. PBMCs, B-cell-depleted T cells, or T cells were the source of the cDNA or gDNA that made up the material.

Per the original methods: It was from reference gene primer amplification that nucleated cell counts were estimated. Sequenced by immunoSEQ multiplex PCR; TCRdb stores in-frame clones only, minus some. The V and J calls and clone size were taken over from that table, and D and trimming were inferred from the DNA. The table records about 150,000 clones, around four fifths of them present only once. The sequence derives from a woman older than 75 with acute or convalescent COVID-19. Specimen: peripheral blood.

DNA of the CDR3: TGTGCCAGCAGCTTAGTAGGGACAGTGAACACTGAAGCTTTCTTT. Translating gives CASSLVGTVNTEAFF. This rearrangement joins TRBV7-2 to TRBJ1-1; 7 bases align to TRBD1. Per germline, CDR1 SGHTA and CDR2 FQGNSA. The CDR3 is 15 residues long. The J segment lost 0 bases and the V segment lost 1 base, leaving 2 bases of the junction unmatched.